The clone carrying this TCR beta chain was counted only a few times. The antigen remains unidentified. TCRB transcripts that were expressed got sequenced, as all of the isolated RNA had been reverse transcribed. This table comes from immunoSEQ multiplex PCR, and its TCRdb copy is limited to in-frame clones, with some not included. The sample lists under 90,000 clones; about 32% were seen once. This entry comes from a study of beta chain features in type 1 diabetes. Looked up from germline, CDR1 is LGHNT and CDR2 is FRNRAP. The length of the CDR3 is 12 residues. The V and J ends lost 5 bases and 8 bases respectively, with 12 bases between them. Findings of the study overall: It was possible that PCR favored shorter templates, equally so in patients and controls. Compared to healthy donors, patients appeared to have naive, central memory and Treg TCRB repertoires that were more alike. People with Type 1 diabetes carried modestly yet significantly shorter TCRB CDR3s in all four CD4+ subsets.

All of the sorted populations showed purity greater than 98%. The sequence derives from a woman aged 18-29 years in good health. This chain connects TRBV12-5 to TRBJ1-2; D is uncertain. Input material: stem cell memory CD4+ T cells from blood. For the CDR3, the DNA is TGTGCTAGTGGTCTTATGACTGGCGGCTACACCTTC. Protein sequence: CASGLMTGGYTF.